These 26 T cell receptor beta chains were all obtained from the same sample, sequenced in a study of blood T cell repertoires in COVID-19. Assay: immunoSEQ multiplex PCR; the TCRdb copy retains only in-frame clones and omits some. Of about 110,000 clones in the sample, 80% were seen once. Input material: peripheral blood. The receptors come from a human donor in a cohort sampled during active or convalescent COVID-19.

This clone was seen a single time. The CDR3 is CASRGQGAGGELFF. The CDR3 DNA is TGTGCCAGCAGGGGACAGGGGGCTGGCGGGGAGCTGTTTTTT. The genes are TRBV7-2 and TRBJ2-2; 12 bases agree with TRBD1. J gave up 7 bases and V 6 bases, and 3 bases lay outside the gene matches. The CDR3 is made up of 14 amino acids. Germline values: CDR1 SGHTA, CDR2 FQGNSA.

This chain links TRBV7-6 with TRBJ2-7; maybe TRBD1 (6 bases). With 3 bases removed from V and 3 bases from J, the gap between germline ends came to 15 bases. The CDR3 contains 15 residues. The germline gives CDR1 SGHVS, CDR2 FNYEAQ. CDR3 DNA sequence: TGTGCCAGCAGCTTGGTGGGGGAAGGGGGCTACGAGCAGTACTTC. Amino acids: CASSLVGEGGYEQYF.

The CDR3 DNA sequence: TGTGCCAGCTCACCATGGGACAAAGGGACAGATACGCAGTATTTT. Amino acids: CASSPWDKGTDTQYF. The chain carries TRBV18 and TRBJ2-3; tentatively, D is TRBD1 (6 bases). Trimming took 2 bases from V and 3 from J, leaving 12 bases between them. The CDR3 spans 15 residues. From germline, CDR1 is KGHSH and CDR2 LQKENI.

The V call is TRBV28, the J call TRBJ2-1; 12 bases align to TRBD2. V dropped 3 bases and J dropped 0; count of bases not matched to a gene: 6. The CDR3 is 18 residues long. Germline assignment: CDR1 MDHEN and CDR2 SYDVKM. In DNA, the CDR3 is TGTGCCAGCAGTTTTCGACTAGCGGGGGAAAGCTCCTACAATGAGCAGTTCTTC. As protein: CASSFRLAGESSYNEQFF. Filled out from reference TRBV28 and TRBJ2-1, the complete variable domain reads DVKVTQSSRYLVKRTGEKVFLECVQDMDHENMFWYRQDPGLGLRLIYFSYDVKMKEKGDIPEGYSVSREKKERFSLILESASTNQTSMYLCASSFRLAGESSYNEQFFGPGTRLTVL.

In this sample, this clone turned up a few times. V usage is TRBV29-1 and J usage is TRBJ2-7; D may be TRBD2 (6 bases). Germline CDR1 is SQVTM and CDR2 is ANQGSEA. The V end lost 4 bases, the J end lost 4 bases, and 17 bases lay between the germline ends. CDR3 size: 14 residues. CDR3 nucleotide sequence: TGCAGCGTTGTTTCGAGACTAGAAATTTACGAGCAGTACTTC. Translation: CSVVSRLEIYEQYF.

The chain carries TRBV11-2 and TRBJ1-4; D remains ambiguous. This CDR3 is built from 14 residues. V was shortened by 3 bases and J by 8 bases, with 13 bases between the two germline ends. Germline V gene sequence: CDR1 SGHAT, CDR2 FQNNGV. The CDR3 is CASSFVSGSEKLFF. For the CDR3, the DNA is TGTGCCAGCAGCTTTGTCAGTGGCTCGGAAAAACTGTTTTTT.

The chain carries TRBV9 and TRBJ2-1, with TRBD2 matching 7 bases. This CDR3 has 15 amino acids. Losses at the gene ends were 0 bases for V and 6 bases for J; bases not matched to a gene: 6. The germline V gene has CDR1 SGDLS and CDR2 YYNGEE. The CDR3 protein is CASSVGLAGGNEQFF. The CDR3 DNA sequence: TGTGCCAGCAGCGTAGGACTAGCCGGGGGCAATGAGCAGTTCTTC. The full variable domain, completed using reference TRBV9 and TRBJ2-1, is DSGVTQTPKHLITATGQRVTLRCSPRSGDLSVYWYQQSLDQGLQFLIQYYNGEERAKGNILERFSAQQFPDLHSELNLSSLELGDSALYFCASSVGLAGGNEQFFGPGTRLTVL.

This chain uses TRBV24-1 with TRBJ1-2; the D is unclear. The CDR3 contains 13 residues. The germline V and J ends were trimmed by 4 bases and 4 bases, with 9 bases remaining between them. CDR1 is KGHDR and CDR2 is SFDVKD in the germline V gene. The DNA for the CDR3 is TGTGCCACCAGTGACCGGGAAGCCTATGGCTACACCTTC. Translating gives CATSDREAYGYTF.

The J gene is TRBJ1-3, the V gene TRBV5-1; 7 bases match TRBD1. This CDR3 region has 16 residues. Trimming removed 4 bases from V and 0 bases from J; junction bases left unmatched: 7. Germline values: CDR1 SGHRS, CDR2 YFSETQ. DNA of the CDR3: TGCGCCAGCAGCACAGGGACAGAGAGCTCTGGAAACACCATATATTTT. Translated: CASSTGTESSGNTIYF.

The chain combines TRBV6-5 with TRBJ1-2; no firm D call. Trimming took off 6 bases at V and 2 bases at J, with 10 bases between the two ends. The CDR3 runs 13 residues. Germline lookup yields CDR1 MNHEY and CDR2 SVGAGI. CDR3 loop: CASSKTPNYGYTF. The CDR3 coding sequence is TGTGCCAGCAGCAAGACACCCAACTATGGCTACACCTTC.

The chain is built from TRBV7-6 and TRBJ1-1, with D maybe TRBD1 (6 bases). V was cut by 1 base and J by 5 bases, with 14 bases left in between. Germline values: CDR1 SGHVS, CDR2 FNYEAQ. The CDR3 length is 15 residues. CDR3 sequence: CASSLVGGQNTEAFF. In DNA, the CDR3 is TGTGCCAGCAGCTTAGTTGGAGGACAGAATACTGAAGCTTTCTTT.

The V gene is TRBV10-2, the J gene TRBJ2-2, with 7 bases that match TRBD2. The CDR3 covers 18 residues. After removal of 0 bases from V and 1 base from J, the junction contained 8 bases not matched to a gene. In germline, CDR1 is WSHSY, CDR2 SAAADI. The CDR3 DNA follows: TGCGCCAGCAGTGAGTCGAGGACGCGCGGGGGGAACACCGGGGAGCTGTTTTTT. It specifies CASSESRTRGGNTGELFF.

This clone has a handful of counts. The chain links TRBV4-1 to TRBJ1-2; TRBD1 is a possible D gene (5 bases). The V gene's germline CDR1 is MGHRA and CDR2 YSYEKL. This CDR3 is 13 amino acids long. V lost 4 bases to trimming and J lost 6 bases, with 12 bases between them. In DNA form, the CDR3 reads TGCGCCAGCAGCCTAAGTCAGGGTCATGGCTACACCTTC. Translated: CASSLSQGHGYTF.

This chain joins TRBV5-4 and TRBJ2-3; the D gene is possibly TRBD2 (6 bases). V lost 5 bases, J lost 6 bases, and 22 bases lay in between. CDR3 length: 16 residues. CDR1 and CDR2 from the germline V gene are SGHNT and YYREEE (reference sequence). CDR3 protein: CASSLTGWEDHDTQYF. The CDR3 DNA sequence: TGTGCCAGCAGTCTTACCGGGTGGGAGGACCACGATACGCAGTATTTT.

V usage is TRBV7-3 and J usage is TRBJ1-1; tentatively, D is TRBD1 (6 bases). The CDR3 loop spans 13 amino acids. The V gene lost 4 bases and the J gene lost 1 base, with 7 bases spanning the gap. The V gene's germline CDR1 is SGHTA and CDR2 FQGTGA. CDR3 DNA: TGTGCCAGCAGCTCACAGGGGAACACTGAAGCTTTCTTT. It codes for CASSSQGNTEAFF.

The CDR3 spells CASSLVGDRYLETQYF. The CDR3 DNA reads as TGTGCCAGCAGCTTGGTAGGGGACAGGTACCTGGAGACCCAGTACTTC. The chain is built from TRBV5-6 and TRBJ2-5; 8 bases are shared with TRBD1. Unmatched junction bases numbered 9, after V lost 0 bases and J lost 5 bases. Germline assignment: CDR1 SGHDT and CDR2 YYEEEE. The CDR3 is 16 amino acids.

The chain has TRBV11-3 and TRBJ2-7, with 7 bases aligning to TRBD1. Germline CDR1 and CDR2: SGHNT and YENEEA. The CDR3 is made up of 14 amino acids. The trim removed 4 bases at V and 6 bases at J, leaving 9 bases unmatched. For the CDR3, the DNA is TGTGCCAGCAGCTCCGGGACAGCCCTGGGCGAGCAGTACTTC. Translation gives CASSSGTALGEQYF.

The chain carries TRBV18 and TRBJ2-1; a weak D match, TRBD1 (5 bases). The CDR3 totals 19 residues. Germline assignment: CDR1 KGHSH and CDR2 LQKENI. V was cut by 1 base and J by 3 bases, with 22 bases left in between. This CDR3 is CASSPRSRAQGKIYNEQFF. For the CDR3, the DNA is TGTGCCAGCTCACCACGATCCAGGGCTCAAGGCAAAATCTACAATGAGCAGTTCTTC.

The CDR3: CASSSGQTKTQYF. CDR3 coding DNA: TGTGCCAGCAGCTCGGGACAAACGAAGACCCAGTACTTC. The chain joins TRBV5-6 to TRBJ2-5; tentative D call: TRBD1 (6 bases). Germline assignment: CDR1 SGHDT and CDR2 YYEEEE. The CDR3 consists of 13 residues. V dropped 3 bases and J dropped 6 bases, with 12 bases sitting between them.

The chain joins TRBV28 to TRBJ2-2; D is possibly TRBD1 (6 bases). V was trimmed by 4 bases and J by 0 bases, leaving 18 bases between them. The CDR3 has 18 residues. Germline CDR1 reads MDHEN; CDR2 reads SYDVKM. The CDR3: CASSYLPFGTPNTGELFF. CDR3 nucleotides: TGTGCCAGCAGTTACCTCCCTTTTGGGACACCGAACACCGGGGAGCTGTTTTTT.

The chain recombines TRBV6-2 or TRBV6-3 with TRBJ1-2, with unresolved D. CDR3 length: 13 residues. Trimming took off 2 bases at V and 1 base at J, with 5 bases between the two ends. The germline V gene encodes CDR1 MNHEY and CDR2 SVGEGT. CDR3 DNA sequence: TGTGCCAGCAGTTACACATATAACTATGGCTACACCTTC. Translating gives CASSYTYNYGYTF.

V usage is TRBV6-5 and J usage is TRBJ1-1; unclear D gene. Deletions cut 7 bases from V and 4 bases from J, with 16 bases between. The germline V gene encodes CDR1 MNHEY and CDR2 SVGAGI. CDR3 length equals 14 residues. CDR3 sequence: CASTRQGAGTEAFF. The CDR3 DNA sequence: TGTGCCAGCACAAGACAAGGCGCGGGCACTGAAGCTTTCTTT.

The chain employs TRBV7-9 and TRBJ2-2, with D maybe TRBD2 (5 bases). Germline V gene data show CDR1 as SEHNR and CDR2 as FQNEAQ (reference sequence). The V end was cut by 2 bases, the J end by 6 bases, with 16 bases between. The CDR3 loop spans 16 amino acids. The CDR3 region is CASSLPSRAVAGELFF. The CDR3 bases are TGTGCCAGCAGCTTACCGTCGAGGGCTGTAGCCGGGGAGCTGTTTTTT.

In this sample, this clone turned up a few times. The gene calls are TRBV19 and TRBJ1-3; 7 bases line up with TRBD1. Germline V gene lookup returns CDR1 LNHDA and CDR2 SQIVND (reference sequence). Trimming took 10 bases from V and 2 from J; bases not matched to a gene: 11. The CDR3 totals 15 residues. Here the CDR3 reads CATTRQGLPGNTIYF. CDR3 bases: TGTGCCACCACCAGACAGGGTTTACCTGGAAACACCATATATTTT.

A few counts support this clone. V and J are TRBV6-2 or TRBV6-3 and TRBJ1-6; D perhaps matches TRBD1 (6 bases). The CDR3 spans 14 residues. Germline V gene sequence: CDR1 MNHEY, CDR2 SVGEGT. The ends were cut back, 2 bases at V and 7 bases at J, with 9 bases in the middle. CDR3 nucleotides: TGTGCCAGCAGTTACGGGGGCCGGAATTCACCCCTCCACTTT. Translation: CASSYGGRNSPLHF.

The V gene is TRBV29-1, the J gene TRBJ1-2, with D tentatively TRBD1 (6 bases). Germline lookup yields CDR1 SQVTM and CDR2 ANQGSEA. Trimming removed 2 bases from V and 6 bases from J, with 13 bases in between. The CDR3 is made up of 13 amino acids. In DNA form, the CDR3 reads TGCAGCGTTGAACGGCTACAGGGTCATGGCTACACCTTC. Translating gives CSVERLQGHGYTF.